The next 4 T cell receptor beta chains were all read from a single sample in a study of T-cell memory formation after mild COVID-19. TCRdb itself ran the 5' RACE reads through MiXCR, one entry per CDR3 protein. The profile covers hundreds of thousands of distinct CDR3 sequences, with approximately 21% appearing a single time and 7.5% to 9.5% taken by the ten largest. Sequenced material: PBMCs or a T cell subset sorted from them (not recorded which). Source of these receptors: an adult woman who had mild COVID-19 (a few samples of this study predate the infection). Cell type and time point are not known.

This clonotype was counted many times. The chain uses TRBV7-2 and TRBJ1-4, with D possibly TRBD1 on 5 matching bases. CDR1 and CDR2 from the germline V gene are SGHTA and FQGNSA. CDR3 length: 15 residues. Trimming cost V 5 bases and J 4 bases, with 14 bases left between them. CDR3 residues: CASSALQVLNEKLFF. CDR3 DNA sequence: TGTGCCAGCAGCGCTCTACAGGTCCTTAATGAAAAACTGTTTTTT. Variable domain in full (rest from reference TRBV7-2 and TRBJ1-4): GAGVSQSPSNKVTEKGKDVELRCDPISGHTALYWYRQSLGQGLEFLIYFQGNSAPDKSGLPSDRFSAERTGGSVSTLTIQRTQQEDSAVYLCASSALQVLNEKLFFGSGTQLSVL.

The rearrangement joins TRBV5-1 to TRBJ2-5; TRBD1 matches 11 bases. Germline loops: CDR1 SGHRS, CDR2 YFSETQ. CDR3 length: 18 amino acids. The trim removed 1 base at V and 3 bases at J, leaving 11 bases unmatched. DNA of the CDR3: TGCGCCAGCAGCTTGTATGGACAGGGGGCAAGCAGGGAAGAGACCCAGTACTTC. Translating it yields CASSLYGQGASREETQYF.

The genes are TRBV7-2 and TRBJ1-4, with 9 bases lining up with TRBD1. CDR3 length: 13 residues. V was clipped by 5 bases and J by 6 bases; unmatched bases: 1. The germline V gene encodes CDR1 SGHTA and CDR2 FQGNSA. CDR3 bases: TGTGCCAGCAGCCGGGACAGGGATGAAAAACTGTTTTTT. Protein: CASSRDRDEKLFF.

This clonotype was found many times. The chain couples TRBV25-1 to TRBJ1-2; 7 nucleotides line up with TRBD1. There are 12 residues in the CDR3. V was pared by 6 bases and J by 4 bases, with 2 bases of the junction left unmatched. Germline V gives CDR1 MGHDK, CDR2 SYGVNS. Here the CDR3 DNA reads TGTGCCAGCAGCGGGACAGCCTATGGCTACACCTTC. The encoded protein is CASSGTAYGYTF.